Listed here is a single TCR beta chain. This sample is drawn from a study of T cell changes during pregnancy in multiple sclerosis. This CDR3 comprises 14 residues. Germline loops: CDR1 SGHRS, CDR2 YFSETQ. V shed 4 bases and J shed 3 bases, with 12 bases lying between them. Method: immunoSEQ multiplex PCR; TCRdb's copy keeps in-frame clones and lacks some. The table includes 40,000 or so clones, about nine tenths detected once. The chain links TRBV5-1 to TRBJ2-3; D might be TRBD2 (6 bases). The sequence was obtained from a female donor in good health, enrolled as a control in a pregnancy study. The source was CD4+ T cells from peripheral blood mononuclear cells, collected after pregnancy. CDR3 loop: CASSGGTTTDTQYF. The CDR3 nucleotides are TGCGCCAGCAGCGGGGGGACCACAACAGATACGCAGTATTTT.